A selection of T cell receptor beta chains follows, all from one sample in a study of CD8+ T cells in alopecia areata. Data came from immunoSEQ multiplex PCR; TCRdb stores just in-frame clones and leaves some out. This table has 95,000 to 100,000 clones, roughly three fifths appearing once. This sample comprised CD8+ T cells sorted from blood, obtained at roughly week 55, from a patient treated with tofacitinib. The receptors derive from a human donor with alopecia areata. Each CDR3 is given without its conserved first and last residue.

TRBJ1-1	TRBV7-8	ASSPRSAVGTEAF
TRBJ2-7	TRBV27	ASFGHYEQY
TRBJ2-1	TRBV14	ASSQGGHYNEQF
TRBJ2-5	TRBV7-9	ASSNQEGQETQY
TRBJ2-3	TRBV13	ASSLGVDTQY
TRBJ1-6	TRBV4-2	ASSQGLGGVTYNSPLH
TRBJ1-4	TRBV7-9	ASSSTGLNEKLF
TRBJ1-2	TRBV7-9	ASSLAQSFYGYT
TRBJ2-7	TRBV6-5	ASSEIGQGYEQY
TRBJ1-5	TRBV27	ASSLAGRQPQH
TRBJ2-7	TRBV15	ATSRDRAWEQY
TRBJ1-5	TRBV7-9	ASSPGGNQPQH
TRBJ2-7	TRBV4-2	ASSQDAVGQGFSYEQY
TRBJ2-1	TRBV15	ATSRGRQGTYNEQF
TRBJ2-7	TRBV5-1	ASSSPGQGHNEQY
TRBJ2-3	TRBV29-1	SVAAGELITDTQY
TRBJ2-3	TRBV4-1	ASSQSTDTQY
TRBJ2-7	TRBV30	AYIRGSYEQY
TRBJ2-7	TRBV14	ASSPGTNPFEQY
TRBJ1-2	TRBV28	ASSFGQAST
TRBJ1-6	TRBV7-2	ASSPGDSYYNSPLH
TRBJ1-2	TRBV6-5	ASSYSGASYDGYT
TRBJ1-2	TRBV29-1	SVDRGEGYT
TRBJ1-5	TRBV15	ATSRGAGNGNQPQH
TRBJ2-1	TRBV5-1	ASNLENLADEQF
TRBJ1-2	TRBV5-1	ASSLDIALGESYGYT
TRBJ2-1	TRBV7-9	ASSSGGADSI
TRBJ2-1	TRBV6-5	ASSYTTGPAYNEQF
TRBJ1-2	TRBV6-1	ASSGNRDRAYYGYT
TRBJ2-7	TRBV7-9	ASSNRPLRDHNYEQY
TRBJ2-1	TRBV29-1	SPGRFGSEQF
TRBJ2-1	TRBV27	ASSPQTGNNEQF